This T cell receptor beta chain is drawn from a study of blood T cell repertoires in COVID-19. V lost 5 bases to trimming and J lost 3 bases; unmatched junction nucleotides: 6. Germline V gene lookup returns CDR1 LNHDA and CDR2 SQIVND (reference sequence). The CDR3 spans 15 residues. This table comes from immunoSEQ multiplex PCR, and its TCRdb copy is limited to in-frame clones, with some not included. The sample shows about 230,000 clones, about 91% of them seen only once. The sequence derives from a woman aged 40 to 50 with acute COVID-19. What was sequenced was PBMCs or T cells enriched from blood (not recorded which). The rearrangement uses TRBV19 and TRBJ1-2, with 10 bases lining up with TRBD1. The CDR3 DNA sequence: TGTGCCAGTAGTTCTCCAGGACAGGGGGACTATGGCTACACCTTC. As protein: CASSSPGQGDYGYTF.